This TCR beta chain derives from a study of blood T cells in healthy people across ages. General study points: Unsorted PBMC input precluded a conclusive naive versus antigen-experienced comparison.

PCR was performed a second time for about 7 to 12 cycles using a sample-barcoded 5' primer and a J-beta primer mix. A single record per CDR3 protein comes from TCRdb applying MiXCR to the 5' RACE reads. The sample carries fewer than 900,000 distinct CDR3 sequences, 40% to 45% recorded once. Donors were healthy Caucasian individuals from Russia aged roughly 6 to 95. V lost 0 bases and J 0 bases, leaving 0 bases between the germline ends. The CDR3 consists of 13 residues. Germline V lookup: CDR1 GTSNPN, CDR2 SVGIG (reference sequence). This clonotype was observed a handful of times. Its antigen is still unknown.

The sequence was obtained from a woman aged 60 to 75 in good health. This rearrangement joins TRBV30 to TRBJ2-6; no reliable D call. Input material: blood. For the CDR3, the DNA is TGTGCCTGGAGTGTCTCTGGGGCCAACGTCCTGACTTTC. Protein sequence: CAWSVSGANVLTF.